The source of this T cell receptor beta chain is a study of shared clonotypes between healthy human individuals (dated by TCRdb to the early 2020s). With regard to the full study: The cohort comprised a couple of women and a few men aged 18 to 49 years. For each donor, three plates each were used for CD4 naive and CD4 memory, two plates were used for CD8 naive, and one plate was used for CD8 memory. To estimate repertoire size and how much clonotypes are shared between individuals, the study performed deep sequencing of blood TCR repertoires from 4 to 6 healthy adults. Different laboratories and diverse techniques were used to prepare libraries and sequence TCR repertoires, to increase sequencing depth and limit assay-specific biases. Leukapheresis yielded between about 0.8 and 8.9 billion PBMCs per donor.

V loses 5 bases of germline sequence and J loses 0 bases, and the interval between the two ends is 8 bases. Sequences LNHDA (CDR1) and SQIVND (CDR2) are obtained from the germline V gene (reference sequence). The CDR3 sequence holds 13 residues, the cysteine and phenylalanine included. Left in the record is the CDR3 DNA by itself, 39 bases read in frame from the first base. TCR CDR3 regions were amplified from genomic DNA by multiplex PCR using the deep immunoSEQ assay. Extracted genomic DNA from each cell subset was distributed evenly across all wells of several immunoSEQ 96-well plates, and each plate was treated as a replicate. For sorted subsets, roughly 200 ng of genomic DNA, equivalent to some 30,000 T cell genomes, went into each replicate PCR. Purified libraries were measured with a Qubit 3.0 fluorometer, size-checked on a Bioanalyzer 2100, and measured again with the KAPA Library Quantification kit. A separate single-read 150-cycle Illumina NextSeq 550 flow cell was used to sequence each immunoSEQ 96-well plate. Per the authors' processing: Because the immunoSEQ output held only junctional sequences and lacked quality scores, the filtering could not match the filtering applied to full-length reads. To assign V/J genes and CDR3, sequences were annotated against IMGT germline references using PyIR, a Python wrapper for IgBLAST v1.9. Any read was removed if the V/J assignment was weak (E-value above 1e-6), the CDR3 was missing, or the read contained stop codons, out-of-frame junctions, or ambiguous translated residues. V3J clonotypes were defined as sequences sharing an identical inferred V gene, J gene, and CDR3 amino acid sequence. Percentage overlap between repertoires was calculated by dividing the number of shared unique clonotypes by the size of the smaller repertoire. Three approaches were used to assess repertoire richness: RTK rarefaction, the Chao1 estimator, and Recon v2.1 estimates of unobserved clonotypes. For all TCRbeta clonotypes obtained by the gDNA method from four donors, generation probabilities were computed with OLGA. Not all clones reach the TCRdb copy of this immuneACCESS table, which keeps in-frame sequences only. Checked studies attribute under half of the gap to unresolved V genes and leave the rest unexplained. The V and J calls and clone size were taken over from that table, and D and trimming were inferred from the DNA. Within this sample are around 2.1 million clones, with about 93% of them counted one time only. In total, the top ten clones hold under 2% of the sample.

On the study overall, not on this receptor specifically: Compared with non-shared clonotypes, clonotypes shared by all four sorted-subset donors had higher generation probabilities. Rarefaction of sorted-subset datasets indicated incomplete sequencing despite the large sequencing depth. Based on pairwise subsampling, the degree of clonotype sharing among donors was expected to be affected by sequencing depth. Naive subsets generally had larger estimated clonotype richness than memory subsets did. Across a few donors, around 5.4% of naive CD4, 3.5% of naive CD8, about 2.3% of memory CD4, and under 0.45% of memory CD8 clonotypes were shared. Because the study included a small number of donors, the genetic and exposure-history diversity represented was limited. Sampling was restricted to blood, and TCR repertoires in tissues likely differ from the TCR repertoires found in blood.

Comment on this clone: The clone's antigen remains unknown. Base qualities are missing; no much larger clone stands one base away.

CD8 naive samples consisted of CD45RO-negative cells that were positively selected for CCR7, yielding a CD45RA+CCR7+ population without TemRA cells. The donors were healthy, HIV-negative adults with no recently reported acute infections or vaccinations. Every donor was a Caucasian adult residing in Nashville, Tennessee, USA. After blood collection by leukapheresis, PBMCs were isolated using Ficoll-Histopaque density gradient centrifugation and then cryopreserved in the vapor phase of liquid nitrogen. Analytical flow cytometry was used to check the purity and quantity of every magnetically sorted T cell population. Each sorted fraction had its genomic DNA isolated and then quantified by UV absorbance on a Nanodrop 2000c.

The clonotype comes from a man aged 18 to 29 in good health. Some clones in this sample may be carry-over from other donors' samples. Sequenced material: naive CD8+ T cells from PBMCs. The sample's cell subset or site, from its label and the paper: CD45RA+CCR7+. Rearrangement joined TRBV19 to TRBJ2-7; the D gene is perhaps TRBD1 or TRBD2, as each covers 5 bases. CDR3 protein: CASSVGVSYEQYF. The DNA sequence is given as TGTGCCAGTAGTGTGGGGGTCTCCTACGAGCAGTACTTC. With the portions outside the CDR3 filled from the reference TRBV19 and TRBJ2-7 genes, the complete variable region becomes DGGITQSPKYLFRKEGQNVTLSCEQNLNHDAMYWYRQDPGQGLRLIYYSQIVNDFQKGDIAEGYSVSREKKESFPLTVTSAQKNPTAFYLCASSVGVSYEQYFGPGTRLTVT.